This T cell receptor (beta chain) emerged from a study of T cells in Graves' hyperthyroidism and ophthalmopathy. General study results and limits: Ophthalmopathy and stable hyperthyroidism were told apart by a 13 V-J model.

TCR beta CDR3 sequences were amplified from RNA transcripts. The HTBI primer set served for first-round RT-PCR of the TCR CDR3. TCRdb processed the multiplex PCR reads anew with MiXCR; each CDR3 protein has one entry. The sample includes some 140,000 distinct CDR3 sequences, less than 25% of them seen just once. There are many counts of this clonotype. The antigen is unknown. CDR3 length equals 14 residues. V dropped 3 bases and J dropped 6; count of bases not matched to a gene: 6. Newly diagnosed patients aged 18 to 65 had hyperthyroidism of under 2 months' duration. Patients having uncontrolled infection, another autoimmune disease, pregnancy or lactation were not included. PBMCs came from more than 8.5 ml fresh peripheral blood.

The receptor comes from a woman in her forties or fifties with Graves' hyperthyroidism that later progressed to Graves' ophthalmopathy. The specimen was blood. V and J are TRBV12-3 or TRBV12-4 and TRBJ2-3, with 7 bases fitting TRBD2. CDR3 nucleotides: TGTGCCAGCAGTTTGGGGCGGGAGTCGGATACGCAGTATTTT. Translating it yields CASSLGRESDTQYF.